This paragraph covers one TCR beta chain sequence. A spike-in of synthetic TCR analog templates was added to each PCR. The assay was immunoSEQ multiplex PCR, and TCRdb's table has in-frame clones only and misses some. The repertoire holds 20,000 to 25,000 clones, with 90% as singletons. The sample is drawn from a study of PD-L1 blockade in urothelial cancer. The ends were cut back, 5 bases at V and 4 bases at J, with 11 bases in the middle. The CDR3 loop spans 13 amino acids. Germline CDR1 SGHTA, CDR2 FQGTGA. This material consisted of PBMCs, taken around atezolizumab (anti-PD-L1) treatment. The sequence derives from a woman in her sixties with urothelial cancer. V gene TRBV7-3 combines with J gene TRBJ1-1, with a weak D call TRBD1 (5 bases). The CDR3 nucleotides are TGTGCCAGCAGCCCAGGGTTGCGCACTGAAGCTTTCTTT. It is translated as CASSPGLRTEAFF.